This T cell receptor beta chain emerged from a study of cytomegalovirus exposure and HLA in healthy donors. Overall study context: A subsequent analysis stated that the 90 to 150 validation repertoires were run on the same platform as the approximately 710 first-cohort repertoires. Study conclusions and caveats: Most TCR sequences were seen very rarely across donors, but some public TCRs occurred in many.

V was trimmed by 2 bases and J by 4 bases, leaving 14 bases between them. The CDR3 extends over 15 amino acids. Germline CDR1 and CDR2: SGHAT and FQNNGV. This clone appeared a single time. The antigen remains unidentified. Sequencing was performed with immunoSEQ multiplex PCR; in TCRdb, only in-frame clones are kept and a portion is missing. The table includes tens of thousands of clones, 70% to 90% detected once. The source is a young woman in good health and CMV-seropositive. The sample consisted of PBMCs. The chain couples TRBV11-2 to TRBJ2-5; TRBD2 might be the D (5 bases). DNA of the CDR3: TGTGCCAGCAGCTTACGGGGAGTGGAACGAGAGACCCAGTACTTC. It yields the protein CASSLRGVERETQYF.